The 24 T cell receptor beta chains given below trace back to one sample, sequenced in a study of CD8+CD57+ T cells in acquired aplastic anemia. According to the study, genomic DNA was the template for TCR beta VDJ and CDR3 profiling. MiXCR, run by TCRdb on the reads, gives a single entry per CDR3 protein. The profile covers 260,000 or so distinct CDR3 sequences, with approximately 50% appearing a single time and 7.8% taken by the ten largest. Sequencing involved patients with CD8+CD57+ cell expansion previously shown by flow cytometry. The sample comprised sorted CD4+, CD8+, or CD8+CD57+ T cells (not recorded which) from PBMCs. The receptor source for this set is a human donor with aplastic anemia.

This clonotype has more than one count but fewer than ten. The CDR3 loop reads CASSESTGRDNEQFF. CDR3 in DNA: TGCGCCAGCAGTGAGTCTACCGGGAGAGACAATGAGCAGTTCTTC. The chain links TRBV4-3 to TRBJ2-1; D possibly corresponds to TRBD2 (6 bases). Germline CDR1 reads LGHNA; CDR2 reads YSLEER. V gave up 6 bases and J gave up 5 bases, with 17 bases separating them. The CDR3 runs 15 residues.

This clonotype has just one count. An end of the junction does not agree with germline; a read error may underlie this. The chain combines TRBV7-9 with TRBJ2-2; maybe TRBD1 (6 bases). The germline CDR1 and CDR2 sequences are SEHNR and FQNEAQ (reference sequence). This CDR3 spans 15 amino acids. The CDR3 sequence is CASSVGTHNTGEPFF. The CDR3 coding sequence is TGTGCCAGCAGTGTTGGGACACACAACACCGGGGAGCCGTTTTTT.

This clonotype was seen ten or more times. This chain joins TRBV29-1 and TRBJ2-1, with TRBD2 matching over 15 bases. Germline V CDR1 and CDR2: SQVTM, ANQGSEA. Trimming cost V 1 base and J 1 base; bases outside gene matches: 5. The CDR3 is 18 residues long. The CDR3 here is CSVEAGLAGGLSYNEQFF. In nucleotides, the CDR3 is TGCAGCGTTGAAGCTGGACTAGCGGGAGGGTTGTCCTACAATGAGCAGTTCTTC.

This clonotype was counted a few times. The chain uses TRBV7-3 and TRBJ2-6; D is undetermined. CDR3 length: 16 amino acids. The ends were cut back, 0 bases at V and 5 bases at J, with 11 bases in the middle. From germline, CDR1 is SGHTA and CDR2 FQGTGA. CDR3 loop: CASSLTSHPWANVLTF. For the CDR3, the DNA is TGTGCCAGCAGCTTAACGAGCCACCCCTGGGCCAACGTCCTGACTTTC. Full variable domain (remainder filled in from reference TRBV7-3 and TRBJ2-6): GAGVSQTPSNKVTEKGKYVELRCDPISGHTALYWYRQSLGQGPEFLIYFQGTGAADDSGLPNDRFFAVRPEGSVSTLKIQRTERGDSAVYLCASSLTSHPWANVLTFGAGSRLTVL.

This clonotype was observed a few times. The rearrangement uses TRBV28 and TRBJ2-1, with TRBD1 matching 9 bases. In germline, CDR1 is MDHEN, CDR2 SYDVKM. This CDR3 is 13 amino acids long. The CDR3 bases are TGTGCTTCAGGGACAGGGAATTTTGATGAGCAGTTCTTC. This translates into CASGTGNFDEQFF.

The chain joins TRBV18 to TRBJ2-1, with no clear D. CDR1 and CDR2 (germline): KGHSH, LQKENI. The CDR3 is made up of 15 amino acids. The ends were cut back, 3 bases at V and 7 bases at J, with 16 bases in the middle. The CDR3 DNA reads as TGTGCCAGCTCACCCTACCCGGGCGATCGGAATGAGCAGTTCTTC. It translates to CASSPYPGDRNEQFF.

CDR3 coding DNA: TGTGCCAGCAGCTTAGTGGCGGACTCCTACGAGCAGTACTTC. This codes for CASSLVADSYEQYF. This chain uses TRBV5-6 with TRBJ2-7; D is uncertain. The CDR3 extends over 14 amino acids. The germline V and J ends were trimmed by 2 bases and 0 bases, with 9 bases remaining between them. CDR1 is SGHDT, CDR2 YYEEEE, per germline.

V gene TRBV20-1 combines with J gene TRBJ2-7; TRBD1 might be the D (6 bases). CDR1 is DFQATT, CDR2 SNEGSKA, per germline (reference sequence). Trimming stripped 5 bases from V and 7 bases from J, with 21 bases between. The CDR3 is made up of 14 amino acids. In DNA, the CDR3 is TGCAGTGCTGCGACGCTTGGACAGTCTGGAGAGCAGTACTTC. It yields the protein CSAATLGQSGEQYF.

CDR3 residues: CASSELAGAGNQPQHF. The CDR3, as DNA: TGTGCCAGCAGTGAACTAGCGGGAGCAGGGAATCAGCCCCAGCATTTT. V usage is TRBV6-4 and J usage is TRBJ1-5; a possible D gene is TRBD1 (5 bases). Germline lookup yields CDR1 MRHNA and CDR2 SNTAGT. Trimming removed 3 bases from V and 4 bases from J, with 16 bases in between. The CDR3 runs to 16 residues.

The chain carries TRBV4-1 and TRBJ1-1; D call uncertain. Germline V gives CDR1 MGHRA, CDR2 YSYEKL. Trimming left V 0 bases short and J 1 base short, with 12 bases between. The CDR3 runs to 16 residues. The CDR3 here is CASSQEGGMGNTEAFF. DNA of the CDR3: TGCGCCAGCAGCCAAGAGGGAGGAATGGGGAACACTGAAGCTTTCTTT.

This clonotype has a handful of counts. The chain combines TRBV5-1 with TRBJ2-2; 8 bases are a match to TRBD1. The germline V gene has CDR1 SGHRS and CDR2 YFSETQ. V lost 4 bases and J lost 6; bases outside the gene matches: 14. The CDR3 has 17 amino acids. CDR3: CASSGSRGRRVAGELFF. The CDR3 bases are TGCGCCAGCAGCGGCAGCAGGGGGCGTAGGGTCGCCGGGGAGCTGTTTTTT.

This clonotype occurred many times. This chain links TRBV19 with TRBJ1-2; 7 bases are shared with TRBD1. The trim removed 4 bases at V and 5 bases at J, leaving 13 bases unmatched. Per germline, CDR1 LNHDA and CDR2 SQIVND (reference sequence). This CDR3 contains 16 residues. CDR3 sequence: CASSSLPPTGIYGYTF. The CDR3 bases are TGTGCCAGTAGTAGCCTACCGCCGACAGGGATATATGGCTACACCTTC.

Ten or more counts support this clonotype. This sequence joins TRBV6-6 and TRBJ2-7, with 7 bases matching TRBD2. CDR1 and CDR2 (germline): MNHNY, SVGAGI (reference sequence). The length of the CDR3 is 14 residues. Germline trimming cut 0 bases from V and 5 bases from J; bases unmatched to any gene: 4. The CDR3 DNA follows: TGTGCCAGCAGTTACTCTCCAGGGAGGGACGAGCAGTACTTC. Residues: CASSYSPGRDEQYF.

As to this clonotype: It is likely a read error, because the conserved phenylalanine at the end of the CDR3 is missing. The chain recombines TRBV2 with TRBJ2-7; 8 bases align to TRBD1. J was trimmed by 6 bases and V by 9 bases; bases with no gene match: 10. Per the germline V gene, CDR1 is SNHLY and CDR2 is FYNNEI. The CDR3 totals 13 residues. The DNA of the CDR3 is TGTGCCAGAACGACAGTTACAGGGGGCGAGCAGTACCTC. Its protein product is CARTTVTGGEQYL.

The rearrangement links TRBV6-5 to TRBJ2-3, with 8 bases lining up with TRBD1. The better agreement between TRBJ1-5 and the DNA end casts doubt on the J call. The CDR3 loop spans 14 amino acids. The germline CDR1 and CDR2 sequences are MNHEY and SVGAGI. The DNA of the CDR3 is TGTGCCAGCAGTGGTGACAGGGGAACAGATACGCAGCATTTT. Translated: CASSGDRGTDTQHF.

The V gene is TRBV10-2, the J gene TRBJ2-7; 8 bases agree with TRBD1. The V gene's germline CDR1 is WSHSY and CDR2 SAAADI. This CDR3 is 12 amino acids long. V shed 10 bases, J shed 2 bases, and the junction held 4 bases outside the gene matches. The CDR3 sequence is CATGQGTYEQYF. The CDR3 DNA reads TGCGCCACCGGACAGGGTACCTACGAGCAGTACTTC.

Concerning this clonotype itself: One base away lies a much larger clone, so this may be a sequencing read error. This rearrangement joins TRBV20-1 to TRBJ2-1; 10 bases agree with TRBD2. This CDR3 is 15 amino acids long. Germline V gene lookup returns CDR1 DFQATT and CDR2 SNEGSKA (reference sequence). Trimming removed 1 base from V and 9 bases from J; junction bases left unmatched: 9. For the CDR3, the DNA is TGCAGTGCTAGAGGACTAGCGGGCCCCGGCTGTGAGCAGTTCTTC. This gives the protein CSARGLAGPGCEQFF.

This clonotype appeared once. The gene calls are TRBV7-6 and TRBJ1-2; TRBD1 might be the D (6 bases). Trimming cost V 5 bases and J 6 bases, with 16 bases left between them. CDR1 and CDR2 from the germline V gene are SGHVS and FNYEAQ. This CDR3 has 14 residues. The CDR3 DNA is TGTGCCAGCAGCCCTGGAGGGGGATGGGATGGCTACACCTTC. This gives the protein CASSPGGGWDGYTF.

The gene calls are TRBV9 and TRBJ2-1, with D unclear. Germline V lookup: CDR1 SGDLS, CDR2 YYNGEE. The CDR3 runs to 17 residues. Trimming cost V 4 bases and J 0 bases, with 17 bases left between them. The CDR3 here is CASSQLPTPSSYNEQFF. In DNA form, the CDR3 reads TGTGCCAGCAGCCAATTACCTACCCCTAGCTCCTACAATGAGCAGTTCTTC.

The chain carries TRBV5-1 and TRBJ1-1, with TRBD1 matching 8 bases. CDR1 and CDR2 from the germline V gene are SGHRS and YFSETQ. The V gene end was trimmed by 4 bases and the J gene end by 8 bases; junction bases not matched to a gene: 7. The length of the CDR3 is 13 residues. The CDR3 bases are TGCGCCAGCAGCCTCCGGACAGGGCTAGAAGCTTTCTTT. It specifies CASSLRTGLEAFF.

The chain employs TRBV29-1 and TRBJ2-7, with 8 bases identical to TRBD2. The CDR3 has 14 residues. In germline, CDR1 is SQVTM, CDR2 ANQGSEA. With 2 bases clipped from V and 3 bases from J, the junction kept 6 bases outside the gene matches. The DNA of the CDR3 is TGCAGCGTTGAAAAGCGGGAGAACGTCTACGAGCAGTACTTC. This gives the protein CSVEKRENVYEQYF.

This clonotype was counted between two and nine times. The chain links TRBV7-2 to TRBJ2-7, with D tentatively TRBD2 (5 bases). V was cut by 5 bases and J by 6 bases, with 11 bases left in between. Germline V gene lookup returns CDR1 SGHTA and CDR2 FQGNSA. The CDR3 extends over 12 amino acids. The CDR3 here is CASSRGPREQYF. The CDR3 region has the DNA TGTGCCAGCAGCCGCGGGCCCCGCGAGCAGTACTTC.

This clonotype has ten or more counts. The V and J genes are TRBV2 and TRBJ2-7, with 8 positions matching TRBD2. V was pared by 7 bases and J by 5 bases, with 7 bases of the junction left unmatched. This CDR3 contains 13 residues. The germline gives CDR1 SNHLY, CDR2 FYNNEI. The DNA for the CDR3 is TGTGCCAGCATCTGGGCGGGAGGCCACGAGCAGTACTTC. Translated: CASIWAGGHEQYF.

This clonotype was picked up one time. This chain joins TRBV20-1 and TRBJ1-2; 8 nucleotides line up with TRBD1. CDR3 length: 13 amino acids. The germline CDR1 and CDR2 sequences are DFQATT and SNEGSKA (reference sequence). With V trimmed by 4 bases and J by 4 bases, 5 bases remained unmatched. The DNA for the CDR3 is TGCAGTGCTATTGACAGGGGATCCTATGGCTACACCTTC. Amino acid sequence: CSAIDRGSYGYTF.